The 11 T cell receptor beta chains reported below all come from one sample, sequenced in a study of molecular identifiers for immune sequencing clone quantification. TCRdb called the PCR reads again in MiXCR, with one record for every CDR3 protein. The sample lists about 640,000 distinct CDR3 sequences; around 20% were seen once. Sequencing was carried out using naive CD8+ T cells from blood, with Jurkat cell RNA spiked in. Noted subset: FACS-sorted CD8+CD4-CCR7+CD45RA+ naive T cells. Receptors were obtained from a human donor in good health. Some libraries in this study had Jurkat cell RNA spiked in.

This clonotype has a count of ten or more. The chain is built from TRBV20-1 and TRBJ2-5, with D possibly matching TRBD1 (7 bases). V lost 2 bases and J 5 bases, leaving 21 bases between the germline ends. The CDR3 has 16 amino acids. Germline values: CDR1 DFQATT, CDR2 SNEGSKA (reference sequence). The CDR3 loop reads CSARPLEGAGWETQYF. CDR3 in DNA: TGCAGTGCTAGACCCCTGGAGGGGGCGGGTTGGGAGACCCAGTACTTC.

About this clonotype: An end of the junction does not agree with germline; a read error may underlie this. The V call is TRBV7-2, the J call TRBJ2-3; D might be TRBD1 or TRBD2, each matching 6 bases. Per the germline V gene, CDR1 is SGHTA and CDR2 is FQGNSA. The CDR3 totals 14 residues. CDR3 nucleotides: TGTGCCGGCAGCTTTGGAGGGGGGCTTGATACGCAGTATTTT. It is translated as CAGSFGGGLDTQYF.

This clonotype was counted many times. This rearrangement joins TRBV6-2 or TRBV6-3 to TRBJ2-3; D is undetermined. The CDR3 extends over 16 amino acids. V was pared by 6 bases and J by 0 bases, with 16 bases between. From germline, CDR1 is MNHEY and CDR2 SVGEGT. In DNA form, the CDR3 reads TGTGCCAGCAGGCGCCTCGGGCAGACCAGCACAGATACGCAGTATTTT. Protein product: CASRRLGQTSTDTQYF.

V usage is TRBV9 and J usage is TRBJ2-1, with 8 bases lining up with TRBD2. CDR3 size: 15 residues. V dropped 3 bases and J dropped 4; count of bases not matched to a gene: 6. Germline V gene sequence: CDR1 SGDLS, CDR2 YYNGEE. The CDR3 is CASSDSGEGYNEQFF. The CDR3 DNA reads TGTGCCAGCAGCGATAGCGGGGAGGGGTACAATGAGCAGTTCTTC.

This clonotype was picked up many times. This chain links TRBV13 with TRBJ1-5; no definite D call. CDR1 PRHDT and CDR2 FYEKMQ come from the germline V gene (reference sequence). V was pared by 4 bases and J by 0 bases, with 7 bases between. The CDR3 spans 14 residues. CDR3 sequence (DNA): TGTGCCAGCAGCTCAACCTATAGCAATCAGCCCCAGCATTTT. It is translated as CASSSTYSNQPQHF.

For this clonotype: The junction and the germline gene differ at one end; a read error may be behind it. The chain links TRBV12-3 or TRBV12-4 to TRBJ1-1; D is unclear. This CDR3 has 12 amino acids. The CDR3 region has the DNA TGTGCCAGCGCGCGTGAGAACTCTGAAGCTTTCTTT. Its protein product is CASARENSEAFF.

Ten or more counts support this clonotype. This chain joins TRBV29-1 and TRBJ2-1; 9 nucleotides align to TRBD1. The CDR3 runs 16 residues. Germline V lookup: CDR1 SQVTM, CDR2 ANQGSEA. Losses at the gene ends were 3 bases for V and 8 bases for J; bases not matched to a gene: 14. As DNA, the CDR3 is TGCAGCGTTGACTTTAGGGCCCGGGACAGGGAGGATGAGCAGTTCTTC. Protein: CSVDFRARDREDEQFF.

The CDR3 bases are TGTGCCAGCAGTTTCGGTTACACAAACTATGGCTACACCTTC. It codes for CASSFGYTNYGYTF. V is TRBV28 and J is TRBJ1-2; no firm D call. The germline gives CDR1 MDHEN, CDR2 SYDVKM. This CDR3 spans 14 amino acids. The V gene lost 3 bases and the J gene lost 2 bases, with 10 bases spanning the gap.

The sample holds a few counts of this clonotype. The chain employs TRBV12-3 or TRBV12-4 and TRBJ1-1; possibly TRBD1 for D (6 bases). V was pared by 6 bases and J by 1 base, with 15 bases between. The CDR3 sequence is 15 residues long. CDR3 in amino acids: CASRPSPGQNTEAFF. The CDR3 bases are TGTGCCAGCAGACCCTCCCCGGGACAGAACACTGAAGCTTTCTTT.

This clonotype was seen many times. The chain's CDR3 is CASSPLLPTGISTDTQYF. The CDR3 DNA follows: TGTGCCAGCAGTCCGTTACTCCCGACTGGGATAAGCACAGATACGCAGTATTTT. The V gene is TRBV27, the J gene TRBJ2-3; D unclear. The germline V gene has CDR1 MNHEY and CDR2 SMNVEV (reference sequence). The CDR3 spans 18 residues. The V end lost 5 bases, the J end lost 0 bases, and 21 bases lay between the germline ends.

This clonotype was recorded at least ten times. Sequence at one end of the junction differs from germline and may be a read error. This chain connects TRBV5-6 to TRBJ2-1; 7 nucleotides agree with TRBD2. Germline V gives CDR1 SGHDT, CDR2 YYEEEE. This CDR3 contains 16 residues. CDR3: CASSWGGTFSHNEQFF. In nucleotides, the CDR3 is TGTGCCAGCAGCTGGGGGGGAACGTTCTCCCACAATGAGCAGTTCTTC.